These T cell receptor beta chains were read from a single sample in a study of blood T cell repertoires in COVID-19. Some clones are missing from TCRdb's copy, which holds only in-frame ones; the method was immunoSEQ multiplex PCR. The sample consists of 100,000 or so clones, 80% of them appearing once. The sample taken for sequencing was peripheral blood. The receptors stem from an older woman with acute or convalescent COVID-19. CDR3s include the opening cysteine and the closing phenylalanine or tryptophan. The D gene is left open where the match is weak. Where a row states a size, it is once, few, many or the class of an expanded clone; other rows omit it.

D: NA; size: NA; V: TRBV28; J: TRBJ1-4; CDR3: CASSFQAREKLFF; DNA: TGTGCCAGCAGTTTCCAGGCACGGGAAAAACTGTTTTTT
D: NA; size: NA; V: TRBV29-1; J: TRBJ2-5; CDR3: CSAALETQYF; DNA: TGCAGCGCAGCACTCGAGACCCAGTACTTC
D: TRBD2; size: NA; V: TRBV19; J: TRBJ2-3; CDR3: CASSPSGGTDTQYF; DNA: TGTGCCAGTAGTCCTAGCGGGGGCACAGATACGCAGTATTTT
D: NA; size: NA; V: TRBV6-5; J: TRBJ1-2; CDR3: CASSYGHGYTF; DNA: TGTGCCAGCAGTTACGGGCACGGCTACACCTTC
D: TRBD1; size: NA; V: TRBV5-1; J: TRBJ2-1; CDR3: CASSLGQGSYNEQFF; DNA: TGCGCCAGCAGCCTGGGACAGGGGAGTTACAATGAGCAGTTCTTC
D: NA; size: NA; V: TRBV7-6; J: TRBJ2-6; CDR3: CASSLAPGGFSGANVLTF; DNA: TGTGCCAGCAGCTTAGCGCCAGGGGGGTTCTCTGGGGCCAACGTCCTGACTTTC
D: TRBD2; size: few; V: TRBV10-3; J: TRBJ2-1; CDR3: CAISGKGPTSGGQSSYNEQFF; DNA: TGTGCCATCAGTGGGAAAGGACCGACTAGCGGGGGGCAGAGCTCCTACAATGAGCAGTTCTTC
D: NA; size: NA; V: TRBV11-2; J: TRBJ2-3; CDR3: CASSLSLADTQYF; DNA: TGTGCCAGCAGCTTAAGCTTGGCAGATACGCAGTATTTT
D: TRBD1; size: few; V: TRBV7-8; J: TRBJ1-1; CDR3: CASSSGQGNTEAFF; DNA: TGTGCCAGCAGCTCCGGACAGGGCAACACTGAAGCTTTCTTT
D: NA; size: once; V: TRBV19; J: TRBJ1-2; CDR3: CASSIPLGQLYGYTF; DNA: TGTGCCAGTAGTATACCTCTCGGACAGCTGTATGGCTACACCTTC
D: NA; size: NA; V: TRBV5-1; J: TRBJ2-5; CDR3: CASSLQDGSQETQYF; DNA: TGCGCCAGCAGCTTGCAGGACGGGAGCCAAGAGACCCAGTACTTC
D: NA; size: NA; V: TRBV19; J: TRBJ1-3; CDR3: CASFSGAVGNTIYF; DNA: TGTGCCAGCTTTTCAGGGGCGGTTGGAAACACCATATATTTT
D: TRBD1; size: NA; V: TRBV6-5; J: TRBJ1-1; CDR3: CASSYHGTGNTEAFF; DNA: TGTGCCAGCAGTTACCACGGGACAGGGAACACTGAAGCTTTCTTT
D: TRBD1; size: NA; V: TRBV6-4; J: TRBJ1-6; CDR3: CASSVGTGANSPLHF; DNA: TGTGCCAGCAGTGTGGGGACAGGGGCTAATTCACCCCTCCACTTT
D: NA; size: NA; V: TRBV6-5; J: TRBJ1-4; CDR3: CASSPRAGWEKLFF; DNA: TGTGCCAGCAGCCCGCGGGCAGGTTGGGAAAAACTGTTTTTT
D: TRBD2; size: NA; V: TRBV9; J: TRBJ2-5; CDR3: CASSVLGGGSQETQYF; DNA: TGTGCCAGCAGCGTCCTTGGCGGGGGGTCCCAAGAGACCCAGTACTTC
D: NA; size: NA; V: TRBV2; J: TRBJ1-1; CDR3: CASSEWRTRLNTEAFF; DNA: TGTGCCAGCAGTGAATGGAGGACTAGGTTGAACACTGAAGCTTTCTTT
D: TRBD1; size: NA; V: TRBV7-9; J: TRBJ1-2; CDR3: CASSPDRVYGYTF; DNA: TGTGCCAGCAGCCCCGACAGGGTCTATGGCTACACCTTC
D: NA; size: NA; V: TRBV12-3/TRBV12-4; J: TRBJ1-5; CDR3: CASSTGQPQHF; DNA: TGTGCCAGCAGTACAGGACAGCCCCAGCATTTT
D: TRBD1; size: NA; V: TRBV28; J: TRBJ1-5; CDR3: CASSAAGGHQPQHF; DNA: TGTGCCAGCAGTGCCGCAGGGGGCCATCAGCCCCAGCATTTT
D: TRBD1; size: NA; V: TRBV6-6; J: TRBJ1-4; CDR3: CATQQGATNEKLFF; DNA: TGTGCCACGCAACAGGGGGCTACTAATGAAAAACTGTTTTTT
D: NA; size: NA; V: TRBV10-3; J: TRBJ2-7; CDR3: CAISANPDRTSYEQYF; DNA: TGTGCCATCAGTGCCAATCCCGACAGGACCTCCTACGAGCAGTACTTC
D: TRBD1; size: NA; V: TRBV19; J: TRBJ1-2; CDR3: CASSPQGGYGYTF; DNA: TGTGCCAGTAGTCCTCAGGGGGGATATGGCTACACCTTC
D: TRBD1; size: NA; V: TRBV19; J: TRBJ1-6; CDR3: CASSIEGIQGARSPLHF; DNA: TGTGCCAGTAGTATAGAGGGGATACAGGGGGCAAGATCACCCCTCCACTTT
D: NA; size: NA; V: TRBV4-3; J: TRBJ1-6; CDR3: CASSQDTGHNSPLHF; DNA: TGCGCCAGCAGCCAAGACACAGGCCATAATTCACCCCTCCACTTT
D: NA; size: NA; V: TRBV28; J: TRBJ1-5; CDR3: CASRPGTRNQPQHF; DNA: TGTGCCAGCAGACCCGGGACACGCAATCAGCCCCAGCATTTT
D: NA; size: NA; V: TRBV5-8; J: TRBJ1-1; CDR3: CASSLGRLAEAFF; DNA: TGTGCCAGCAGCCTGGGGAGACTGGCCGAGGCTTTCTTT
D: NA; size: NA; V: TRBV18; J: TRBJ2-2; CDR3: CASSSTSTGELFF; DNA: TGTGCCAGCTCCAGTACAAGCACCGGGGAGCTGTTTTTT
D: NA; size: NA; V: TRBV5-4; J: TRBJ2-5; CDR3: CASSSGQHQETQYF; DNA: TGTGCCAGCAGCTCAGGACAGCACCAAGAGACCCAGTACTTC
D: TRBD1; size: once; V: TRBV24-1; J: TRBJ2-3; CDR3: CATSADRGREDTQYF; DNA: TGTGCCACCAGTGCGGACAGGGGGCGAGAAGATACGCAGTATTTT
D: TRBD1; size: NA; V: TRBV6-6; J: TRBJ1-3; CDR3: CASSYDRVGNTIYF; DNA: TGTGCCAGCAGTTATGACAGGGTCGGAAACACCATATATTTT
D: NA; size: NA; V: TRBV6-4; J: TRBJ1-6; CDR3: CASSAEVNDSPLHF; DNA: TGTGCCAGCAGTGCGGAGGTCAACGATTCACCCCTCCACTTT
D: NA; size: NA; V: TRBV19; J: TRBJ2-2; CDR3: CASSIQGPNTGELFF; DNA: TGTGCCAGTAGTATACAGGGGCCAAACACCGGGGAGCTGTTTTTT
D: NA; size: NA; V: TRBV6-5; J: TRBJ1-6; CDR3: CASTPGFNSPLHF; DNA: TGTGCCAGCACCCCCGGGTTTAATTCACCCCTCCACTTT
D: TRBD1; size: NA; V: TRBV7-9; J: TRBJ1-2; CDR3: CASSLRDSNYGYTF; DNA: TGTGCCAGCAGCTTAAGGGACAGCAACTATGGCTACACCTTC
D: TRBD1; size: NA; V: TRBV7-2; J: TRBJ1-1; CDR3: CASSTRTGAENTEAFF; DNA: TGTGCCAGCAGCACGAGGACAGGGGCGGAGAACACTGAAGCTTTCTTT
D: NA; size: once; V: TRBV7-2; J: TRBJ1-6; CDR3: CASTSGVRGNNSPLHF; DNA: TGTGCCAGCACCTCAGGCGTCAGGGGAAATAATTCACCCCTCCACTTT
D: TRBD1; size: NA; V: TRBV12-3/TRBV12-4; J: TRBJ1-1; CDR3: CASRGDGTGEAFF; DNA: TGTGCCAGCAGGGGCGACGGGACAGGGGAAGCTTTCTTT
D: NA; size: NA; V: TRBV5-4; J: TRBJ1-5; CDR3: CASSLYGQDSQPQHF; DNA: TGTGCCAGCAGCTTGTATGGCCAGGACAGTCAGCCCCAGCATTTT
D: TRBD2; size: NA; V: TRBV27; J: TRBJ2-5; CDR3: CASSSRPSGGQETQYF; DNA: TGTGCCAGCAGTTCCCGCCCTAGCGGGGGCCAAGAGACCCAGTACTTC
D: NA; size: NA; V: TRBV2; J: TRBJ1-5; CDR3: CASSPEFGQPQHF; DNA: TGTGCCAGCAGTCCTGAATTCGGTCAGCCCCAGCATTTT
D: NA; size: NA; V: TRBV6-5; J: TRBJ1-5; CDR3: CASRSARGYQPQHF; DNA: TGTGCCAGCAGGTCTGCCAGGGGCTATCAGCCCCAGCATTTT
D: TRBD1; size: NA; V: TRBV7-2; J: TRBJ1-3; CDR3: CASSLDVGTATGNTIYF; DNA: TGTGCCAGCAGCTTAGATGTTGGGACAGCGACGGGGAACACCATATATTTT
D: NA; size: NA; V: TRBV6-5; J: TRBJ1-2; CDR3: CASSYGHDGGGYTF; DNA: TGTGCCAGCAGTTACGGGCATGATGGAGGTGGCTACACCTTC
D: NA; size: once; V: TRBV19; J: TRBJ1-4; CDR3: CASSRAEKLFF; DNA: TGTGCCAGTAGTAGGGCTGAAAAACTGTTTTTT
D: NA; size: NA; V: TRBV24-1; J: TRBJ2-2; CDR3: CATSDPSSGDTGELFF; DNA: TGTGCCACCAGTGATCCGTCCAGCGGAGACACCGGGGAGCTGTTTTTT
D: NA; size: NA; V: TRBV5-4; J: TRBJ2-5; CDR3: CASSSRTARETQYF; DNA: TGTGCCAGCAGCTCAAGGACAGCCCGGGAGACCCAGTACTTC
D: NA; size: NA; V: TRBV7-9; J: TRBJ2-1; CDR3: CASSLQGNYNEQFF; DNA: TGTGCCAGCAGCTTACAGGGAAACTACAATGAGCAGTTCTTC
D: NA; size: few; V: TRBV7-3; J: TRBJ2-7; CDR3: CASSLEAGRAYEQYF; DNA: TGTGCCAGCAGCTTAGAAGCCGGCAGGGCCTACGAGCAGTACTTC
D: NA; size: NA; V: TRBV6-5; J: TRBJ1-2; CDR3: CASSLQGTYGYTF; DNA: TGTGCCAGCAGTCTCCAGGGGACCTATGGCTACACCTTC
D: NA; size: NA; V: TRBV6-5; J: TRBJ2-5; CDR3: CASSYSINSETQYF; DNA: TGTGCCAGCAGTTACTCGATTAACTCGGAGACCCAGTACTTC
D: TRBD2; size: NA; V: TRBV7-9; J: TRBJ2-5; CDR3: CASSLGSSGRLQETQYF; DNA: TGTGCCAGCAGCTTAGGGTCTAGCGGCCGCCTCCAAGAGACCCAGTACTTC
D: NA; size: NA; V: TRBV7-2; J: TRBJ2-5; CDR3: CASSFDTEETQYF; DNA: TGTGCCAGCAGCTTTGACACAGAAGAGACCCAGTACTTC
D: NA; size: NA; V: TRBV12-2; J: TRBJ1-3; CDR3: CASRPPTGDTSGNTIYF; DNA: TGTGCAAGTCGCCCCCCGACAGGGGATACCTCTGGAAACACCATATATTTT
D: NA; size: NA; V: TRBV7-2; J: TRBJ1-6; CDR3: CASSLRSAYNSPLHF; DNA: TGTGCCAGCAGCCTGCGTTCGGCCTATAATTCACCCCTCCACTTT
D: NA; size: NA; V: TRBV6-6; J: TRBJ1-1; CDR3: CASSPLREMNTEAFF; DNA: TGTGCCAGCAGTCCCCTGAGGGAAATGAACACTGAAGCTTTCTTT
D: NA; size: NA; V: TRBV18; J: TRBJ1-6; CDR3: CASSPGLNSPLHF; DNA: TGTGCCAGCTCACCTGGGCTGAATTCACCCCTCCACTTT